The 29 T cell receptor beta chains in this list originate from one sample, sequenced in a study of blood T cell repertoires in COVID-19. The data were produced by immunoSEQ multiplex PCR, yet TCRdb's version contains in-frame clones alone and is incomplete. Of roughly 270,000 clones detected, approximately 82% appear once; the ten largest clones hold roughly 5.3%. Sample: PBMCs or T cells enriched from blood (not recorded which). These receptors were obtained from a middle-aged man who had been exposed to COVID-19.

The chain has TRBV6-5 and TRBJ1-2; 9 bases agree with TRBD1. The CDR3 extends over 14 amino acids. Losses at the gene ends were 8 bases for V and 4 bases for J; bases not matched to a gene: 8. The germline V gene encodes CDR1 MNHEY and CDR2 SVGAGI. The CDR3 sequence: CASQKDRGSYGYTF. As DNA, the CDR3 is TGTGCCAGCCAAAAGGACAGGGGATCCTATGGCTACACCTTC.

The rearrangement uses TRBV3-1 (or the pseudogene TRBV3-2) and TRBJ1-1; 8 nucleotides line up with TRBD1. The germline V gene has CDR1 LGHDT and CDR2 YNNKEL (reference sequence). CDR3 length equals 16 residues. V trimming: 0 bases; J trimming: 3 bases; junction bases outside the gene matches: 6. CDR3 sequence reads: CASSQEDGTGDTEAFF. DNA for the CDR3: TGTGCCAGCAGCCAAGAAGACGGGACAGGAGACACTGAAGCTTTCTTT.

This clone was detected once. Written as DNA, the CDR3 is TGCGCCAGCAGCTTTGGGGGGTACCAAGAGACCCAGTACTTC. Amino acids: CASSFGGYQETQYF. The V call is TRBV5-1, the J call TRBJ2-5; a possible D gene is TRBD2 (6 bases). This CDR3 spans 14 amino acids. V was cut by 2 bases and J by 0 bases, with 8 bases left in between. CDR1 SGHRS and CDR2 YFSETQ come from the germline V gene.

A single count supports this clone. J is TRBJ2-7 and V is TRBV5-1; weak D call: TRBD2 (6 bases). Between the trimmed V and J ends, which lost 6 bases and 2 bases, there was a span of 15 bases. The germline CDR1 and CDR2 sequences are SGHRS and YFSETQ. The CDR3 is 14 amino acids. This chain's CDR3 is CASTSGLLTYEQYF. CDR3 coding DNA: TGCGCCAGCACATCGGGACTCCTGACCTACGAGCAGTACTTC.

This chain uses TRBV12-5 with TRBJ2-3; D is possibly TRBD1 (6 bases). Trimming removed 3 bases at V and 3 bases at J, with 7 bases between. The CDR3 runs to 13 residues. The germline V gene encodes CDR1 LGHNT and CDR2 FRNRAP. The DNA for the CDR3 is TGTGCTAGTGGTTTACAGGGAACAGATACGCAGTATTTT. Its translation is CASGLQGTDTQYF.

The chain combines TRBV30 with TRBJ2-3; D unresolved. Between the trimmed V and J ends, which lost 0 bases and 5 bases, there was a span of 18 bases. The CDR3 sequence is 16 residues long. CDR1 and CDR2 from the germline V gene are GTSNPN and SVGIG (reference sequence). CDR3 region: CAWSVRSFSRGDTQYF. As DNA, the CDR3 is TGTGCCTGGAGTGTACGTTCCTTCAGCCGAGGAGATACGCAGTATTTT.

The chain has TRBV11-2 and TRBJ2-5; D is unclear. There are 13 residues in the CDR3. Deletions cut 3 bases from V and 5 bases from J, with 10 bases between. Germline CDR1 SGHAT, CDR2 FQNNGV. CDR3 in amino acids: CASSFPAVETQYF. The CDR3 DNA reads TGTGCCAGCAGCTTTCCCGCGGTCGAGACCCAGTACTTC.

The chain uses TRBV19 and TRBJ1-3; 9 positions agree with TRBD1. Trimming cost V 10 bases and J 4 bases; bases outside gene matches: 5. Germline CDR1 reads LNHDA; CDR2 reads SQIVND (reference sequence). The CDR3 is 13 amino acids. The CDR3 reads CATRQGVGNTIYF. The CDR3 DNA reads as TGTGCCACCCGACAGGGGGTCGGAAACACCATATATTTT.

The chain carries TRBV6-5 and TRBJ1-4; a possible D gene is TRBD1 (5 bases). Trimming stripped 6 bases from V and 0 bases from J, with 11 bases between. The CDR3 has 15 amino acids. Looked up from germline, CDR1 is MNHEY and CDR2 is SVGAGI. For the CDR3, the DNA is TGTGCCAGCAGCCGCGGGGGGGCAACTAATGAAAAACTGTTTTTT. Its protein product is CASSRGGATNEKLFF.

This chain links TRBV19 with TRBJ2-2; TRBD2 aligns across 7 bases. The J segment lost 2 bases and the V segment lost 9 bases, leaving 6 bases of the junction unmatched. Germline-derived CDR1 and CDR2 are LNHDA and SQIVND (reference sequence). The CDR3 length is 14 residues. Written as DNA, the CDR3 is TGTGCCAGCGGCGAGGGACTAAACACCGGGGAGCTGTTTTTT. Amino acid sequence: CASGEGLNTGELFF.

The chain carries TRBV5-6 and TRBJ2-1; 9 nucleotides line up with TRBD1. This CDR3 contains 15 residues. The trim removed 3 bases at V and 4 bases at J, leaving 5 bases unmatched. Germline V gene data show CDR1 as SGHDT and CDR2 as YYEEEE. In DNA form, the CDR3 reads TGTGCCAGCAGCTATACAGGGGGCGGTTACAATGAGCAGTTCTTC. This translates into CASSYTGGGYNEQFF.

V gene TRBV2 combines with J gene TRBJ2-2; TRBD1 might be the D (5 bases). Germline lookup yields CDR1 SNHLY and CDR2 FYNNEI. CDR3 size: 15 residues. V lost 6 bases to trimming and J lost 0 bases, with 11 bases between them. CDR3 loop: CASSEDNPNTGELFF. Here the CDR3 DNA reads TGTGCCAGCAGCGAGGACAACCCGAACACCGGGGAGCTGTTTTTT.

The chain has TRBV10-3 and TRBJ2-2; TRBD2 agrees at 9 bases. V shed 6 bases, J shed 4 bases, and the junction held 6 bases outside the gene matches. CDR3 length equals 15 residues. Looked up from germline, CDR1 is ENHRY and CDR2 is SYGVKD. The DNA of the CDR3 is TGTGCCATCAGCACGACTAGCGGAGTCACCGGGGAGCTGTTTTTT. It encodes CAISTTSGVTGELFF.

The gene calls are TRBV9 and TRBJ2-7; TRBD2 agrees at 8 bases. Germline CDR1 and CDR2: SGDLS and YYNGEE. Germline trimming cut 3 bases from V and 4 bases from J; bases unmatched to any gene: 9. The CDR3 is made up of 15 amino acids. The CDR3 nucleotides read TGTGCCAGCAGCGCCGGAATAGCGGGAAGGTACGAGCAGTACTTC. Its protein is CASSAGIAGRYEQYF.

This clone was picked up a small number of times. The chain combines TRBV27 with TRBJ1-4; TRBD1 matches at 7 bases. Germline lookup yields CDR1 MNHEY and CDR2 SMNVEV (reference sequence). The CDR3 spans 18 residues. Unmatched junction bases numbered 14, after V lost 6 bases and J lost 1 base. The CDR3 sequence: CASSQSLTGLRTNEKLFF. CDR3 in DNA: TGTGCCAGCAGCCAGAGCCTGACAGGGCTAAGAACTAATGAAAAACTGTTTTTT. Based on the CDR3 plus reference TRBV27 and TRBJ1-4, the full variable domain is EAQVTQNPRYLITVTGKKLTVTCSQNMNHEYMSWYRQDPGLGLRQIYYSMNVEVTDKGDVPEGYKVSRKEKRNFPLILESPSPNQTSLYFCASSQSLTGLRTNEKLFFGSGTQLSVL.

This clone occurred once. V and J are TRBV19 and TRBJ1-3; 9 bases are shared with TRBD1. The trim removed 5 bases at V and 2 bases at J, leaving 4 bases unmatched. Germline CDR1 and CDR2: LNHDA and SQIVND (reference sequence). The CDR3 loop spans 15 amino acids. This CDR3 reads CASSPGTGTGNTIYF. In DNA form, the CDR3 reads TGTGCCAGTAGTCCGGGGACAGGGACTGGAAACACCATATATTTT. The full variable domain, in which reference TRBV19 and TRBJ1-3 provide the parts outside the CDR3, is DGGITQSPKYLFRKEGQNVTLSCEQNLNHDAMYWYRQDPGQGLRLIYYSQIVNDFQKGDIAEGYSVSREKKESFPLTVTSAQKNPTAFYLCASSPGTGTGNTIYFGEGSWLTVV.

The sample holds a few counts of this clone. V usage is TRBV10-2 and J usage is TRBJ1-1; 7 positions match TRBD1. Per germline, CDR1 WSHSY and CDR2 SAAADI. The J segment lost 5 bases and the V segment lost 6 bases, leaving 9 bases of the junction unmatched. The CDR3 covers 14 residues. The CDR3 is CASRGGRVGTEAFF. The DNA for the CDR3 is TGCGCCAGCAGAGGGGGCAGGGTCGGTACTGAAGCTTTCTTT.

The J gene is TRBJ1-2, the V gene TRBV19; 9 positions match TRBD1. V gave up 7 bases and J gave up 7 bases; unmatched junction bases: 4. The germline gives CDR1 LNHDA, CDR2 SQIVND (reference sequence). The CDR3 is made up of 12 amino acids. The CDR3 nucleotides read TGTGCCAGTACGGGACAGGGTTTTGGCTACACCTTC. Its protein product is CASTGQGFGYTF. The variable domain in full, with the rest retrieved from reference TRBV19 and TRBJ1-2, is DGGITQSPKYLFRKEGQNVTLSCEQNLNHDAMYWYRQDPGQGLRLIYYSQIVNDFQKGDIAEGYSVSREKKESFPLTVTSAQKNPTAFYLCASTGQGFGYTFGSGTRLTVV.

This clone has only one observation. CDR3 in amino acids: CASSSYLTEAFF. In DNA form, the CDR3 reads TGTGCCAGCAGTTCGTACTTAACTGAAGCTTTCTTT. The chain links TRBV27 to TRBJ1-1; D ambiguous. V lost 4 bases and J lost 5, with 8 bases in between. The CDR3 extends over 12 amino acids. CDR1 and CDR2 (germline): MNHEY, SMNVEV (reference sequence).

The V call is TRBV4-1, the J call TRBJ1-2; D is possibly TRBD1 (5 bases). The ends were cut back, 1 base at V and 4 bases at J, with 16 bases in the middle. CDR1 and CDR2 from the germline V gene are MGHRA and YSYEKL. The CDR3 contains 16 residues. This CDR3 is CASSQAGMGRSYGYTF. The CDR3 bases are TGCGCCAGCAGCCAAGCTGGAATGGGGCGTAGCTATGGCTACACCTTC.

The chain combines TRBV19 with TRBJ1-1, with TRBD1 matching 7 bases. Losses at the gene ends were 6 bases for V and 5 bases for J; bases not matched to a gene: 6. Per germline, CDR1 LNHDA and CDR2 SQIVND (reference sequence). This CDR3 is built from 13 residues. CDR3 region: CASRPTGYTEAFF. The CDR3 nucleotides read TGTGCCAGTAGACCGACAGGGTATACTGAAGCTTTCTTT. The whole variable domain, remainder taken from reference TRBV19 and TRBJ1-1, is DGGITQSPKYLFRKEGQNVTLSCEQNLNHDAMYWYRQDPGQGLRLIYYSQIVNDFQKGDIAEGYSVSREKKESFPLTVTSAQKNPTAFYLCASRPTGYTEAFFGQGTRLTVV.

This chain uses TRBV13 with TRBJ2-1; D is unresolved. Germline CDR1 and CDR2: PRHDT and FYEKMQ (reference sequence). The CDR3 extends over 12 amino acids. Trimming cost V 3 bases and J 15 bases, with 15 bases left between them. CDR3 coding DNA: TGTGCCAGCAGCTTTTCTACCGGGTTAAGGTTCTTC. The encoded protein is CASSFSTGLRFF.

In DNA, the CDR3 is TGCGCCAGCAGCCAAGCTAGCGGGAGCCGCAATGAGCAGTTCTTC. It yields the protein CASSQASGSRNEQFF. This sequence joins TRBV4-1 and TRBJ2-1; 10 nucleotides agree with TRBD2. CDR3 length: 15 amino acids. With 1 base clipped from V and 6 bases from J, the junction kept 3 bases outside the gene matches. Germline loops: CDR1 MGHRA, CDR2 YSYEKL.

The V and J genes are TRBV5-1 and TRBJ2-5; TRBD2 aligns across 9 bases. Per the germline V gene, CDR1 is SGHRS and CDR2 is YFSETQ. CDR3 length: 16 residues. Losses at the gene ends were 2 bases for V and 0 bases for J; bases not matched to a gene: 5. The CDR3 loop reads CASSLGLAGNQETQYF. Here the CDR3 DNA reads TGCGCCAGCAGCTTAGGGCTAGCGGGAAACCAAGAGACCCAGTACTTC.

The gene calls are TRBV27 and TRBJ1-1; 8 positions agree with TRBD1. The CDR3 runs 13 residues. Trimming cost V 6 bases and J 7 bases; bases outside gene matches: 7. Germline values: CDR1 MNHEY, CDR2 SMNVEV (reference sequence). Here the CDR3 DNA reads TGTGCCAGCAGCGGGACAGGCCCTTTTGAAGCTTTCTTT. It codes for CASSGTGPFEAFF.

This chain connects TRBV19 to TRBJ1-2, with D perhaps TRBD1 (6 bases). From germline, CDR1 is LNHDA and CDR2 SQIVND (reference sequence). V was clipped by 5 bases and J by 8 bases, with 15 bases between them. This CDR3 has 13 residues. CDR3: CASSPNRVHGYTF. CDR3 DNA sequence: TGTGCCAGTAGTCCCAACAGGGTTCACGGCTACACCTTC.

This clone occurred once. V gene TRBV7-6 combines with J gene TRBJ2-2; no reliable D call. The V end was cut by 2 bases, the J end by 9 bases, with 19 bases between. From germline, CDR1 is SGHVS and CDR2 FNYEAQ. The CDR3 runs 16 residues. CDR3 amino acids: CASSLIAQTQVRELFF. The CDR3 nucleotides are TGTGCCAGCAGCTTAATCGCACAGACCCAAGTAAGGGAGCTGTTTTTT.

This sequence joins TRBV5-1 and TRBJ1-1; TRBD1 agrees at 8 bases. V was clipped by 0 bases and J by 0 bases; unmatched bases: 7. The germline V gene has CDR1 SGHRS and CDR2 YFSETQ. This CDR3 is built from 17 residues. Written as DNA, the CDR3 is TGCGCCAGCAGCTTGGGGACAGGGCTCCCTATGAACACTGAAGCTTTCTTT. It encodes CASSLGTGLPMNTEAFF.

The chain has TRBV5-8 and TRBJ2-3, with no clear D. CDR3 length: 14 amino acids. Trimming pared 4 bases from V and 0 bases from J, leaving 9 bases between. The germline CDR1 and CDR2 sequences are SGHTS and YDEGEE. The CDR3 DNA is TGTGCCAGCAGCGGGCCCCGGAGCACAGATACGCAGTATTTT. It codes for CASSGPRSTDTQYF.